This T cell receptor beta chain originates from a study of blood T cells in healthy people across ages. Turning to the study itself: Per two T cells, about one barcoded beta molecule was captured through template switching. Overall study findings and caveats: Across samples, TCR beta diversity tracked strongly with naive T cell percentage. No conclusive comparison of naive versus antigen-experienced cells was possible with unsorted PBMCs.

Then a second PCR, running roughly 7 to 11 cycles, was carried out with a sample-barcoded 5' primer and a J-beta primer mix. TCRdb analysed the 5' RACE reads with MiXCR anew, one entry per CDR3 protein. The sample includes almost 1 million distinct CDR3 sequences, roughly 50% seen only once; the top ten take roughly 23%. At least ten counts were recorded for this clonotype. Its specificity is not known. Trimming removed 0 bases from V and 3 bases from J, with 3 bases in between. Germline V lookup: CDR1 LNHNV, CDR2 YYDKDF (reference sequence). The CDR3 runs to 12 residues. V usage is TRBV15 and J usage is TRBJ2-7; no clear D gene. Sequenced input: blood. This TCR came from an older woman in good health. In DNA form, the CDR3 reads TGTGCCACCAGCAGAGACTTCTACGAGCAGTACTTC. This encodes CATSRDFYEQYF.